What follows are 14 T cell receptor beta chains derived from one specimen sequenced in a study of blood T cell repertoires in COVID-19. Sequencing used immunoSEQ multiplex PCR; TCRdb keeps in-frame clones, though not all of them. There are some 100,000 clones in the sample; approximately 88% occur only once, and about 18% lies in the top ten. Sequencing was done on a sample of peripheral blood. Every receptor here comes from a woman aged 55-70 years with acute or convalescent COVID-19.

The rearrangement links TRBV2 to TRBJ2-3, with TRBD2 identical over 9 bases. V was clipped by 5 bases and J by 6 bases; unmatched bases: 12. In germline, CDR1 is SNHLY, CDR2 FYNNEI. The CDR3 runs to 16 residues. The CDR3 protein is CASSRNSGLAVDTQYF. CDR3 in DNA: TGTGCCAGCAGTCGGAATTCGGGACTAGCCGTCGATACGCAGTATTTT. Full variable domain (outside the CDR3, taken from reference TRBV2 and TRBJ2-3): EPEVTQTPSHQVTQMGQEVILRCVPISNHLYFYWYRQILGQKVEFLVSFYNNEISEKSEIFDDQFSVERPDGSNFTLKIRSTKLEDSAMYFCASSRNSGLAVDTQYFGPGTRLTVL.

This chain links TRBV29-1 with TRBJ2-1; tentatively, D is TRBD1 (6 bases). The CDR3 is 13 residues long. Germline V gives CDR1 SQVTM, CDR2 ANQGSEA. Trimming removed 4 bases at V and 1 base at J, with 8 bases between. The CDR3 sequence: CSVVRGSYNEQFF. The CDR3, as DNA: TGCAGCGTTGTCAGGGGTTCCTACAATGAGCAGTTCTTC.

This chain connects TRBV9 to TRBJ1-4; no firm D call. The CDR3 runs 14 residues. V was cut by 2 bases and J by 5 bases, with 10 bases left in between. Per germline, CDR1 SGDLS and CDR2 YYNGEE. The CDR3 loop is CASSVTGQNEKLFF. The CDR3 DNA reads TGTGCCAGCAGCGTCACGGGTCAGAATGAAAAACTGTTTTTT.

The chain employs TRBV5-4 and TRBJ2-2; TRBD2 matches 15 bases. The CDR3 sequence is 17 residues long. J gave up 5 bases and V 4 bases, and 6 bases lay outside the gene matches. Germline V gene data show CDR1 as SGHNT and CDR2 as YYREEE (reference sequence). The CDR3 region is CASSGLAGGPGTGELFF. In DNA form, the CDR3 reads TGTGCCAGCAGCGGACTAGCGGGGGGGCCGGGAACCGGGGAGCTGTTTTTT.

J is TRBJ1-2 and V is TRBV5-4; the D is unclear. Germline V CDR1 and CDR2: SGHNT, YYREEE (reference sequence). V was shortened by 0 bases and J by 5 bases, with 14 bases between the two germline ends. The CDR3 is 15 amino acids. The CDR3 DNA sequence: TGTGCCAGCAGCTTGGATTTCGAGGCGGGTTATGGCTACACCTTC. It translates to CASSLDFEAGYGYTF.

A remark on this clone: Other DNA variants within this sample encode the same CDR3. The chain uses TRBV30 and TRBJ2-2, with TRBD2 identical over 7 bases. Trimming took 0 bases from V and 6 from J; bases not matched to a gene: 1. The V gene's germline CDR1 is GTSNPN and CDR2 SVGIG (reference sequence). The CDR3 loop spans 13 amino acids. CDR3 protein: CAWSVSGAGELFF. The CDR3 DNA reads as TGTGCCTGGAGTGTAAGCGGGGCCGGGGAGCTGTTTTTT.

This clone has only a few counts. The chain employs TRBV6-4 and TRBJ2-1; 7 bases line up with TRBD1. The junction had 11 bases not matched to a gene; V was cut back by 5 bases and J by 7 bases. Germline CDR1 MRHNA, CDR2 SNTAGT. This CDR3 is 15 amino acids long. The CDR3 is CASSQGQYSRNEQFF. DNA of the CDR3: TGTGCCAGCAGTCAGGGACAGTACTCTCGAAATGAGCAGTTCTTC.

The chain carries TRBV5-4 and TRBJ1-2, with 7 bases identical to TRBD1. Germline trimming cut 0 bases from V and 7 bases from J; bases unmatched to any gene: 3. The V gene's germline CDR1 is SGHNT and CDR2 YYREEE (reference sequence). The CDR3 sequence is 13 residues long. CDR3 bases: TGTGCCAGCAGCTTGGGACAGGGAGGTGGCTACACCTTC. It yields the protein CASSLGQGGGYTF.

The CDR3 DNA sequence: TGTGCCAGCAGAACCGGGACAGGGTCTGAAAAACTGTTTTTT. It encodes CASRTGTGSEKLFF. This chain uses TRBV7-9 with TRBJ1-4; 9 bases are a match to TRBD1. The germline CDR1 and CDR2 sequences are SEHNR and FQNEAQ (reference sequence). The CDR3 totals 14 residues. V trimming: 6 bases; J trimming: 7 bases; junction bases outside the gene matches: 6.

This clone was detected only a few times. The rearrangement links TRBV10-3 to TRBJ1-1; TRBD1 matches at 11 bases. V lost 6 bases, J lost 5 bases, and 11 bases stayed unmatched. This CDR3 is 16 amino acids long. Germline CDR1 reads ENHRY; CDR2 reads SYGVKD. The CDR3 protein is CAIRDPTGTGGTEAFF. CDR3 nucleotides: TGTGCCATCAGAGACCCAACCGGGACAGGGGGAACTGAAGCTTTCTTT.

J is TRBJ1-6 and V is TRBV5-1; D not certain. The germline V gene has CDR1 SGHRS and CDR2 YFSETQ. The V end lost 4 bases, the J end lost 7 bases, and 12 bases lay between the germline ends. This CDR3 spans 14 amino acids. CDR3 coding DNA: TGCGCCAGCAGCGACGGGGATCGGAATTCACCCCTCCACTTT. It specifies CASSDGDRNSPLHF.

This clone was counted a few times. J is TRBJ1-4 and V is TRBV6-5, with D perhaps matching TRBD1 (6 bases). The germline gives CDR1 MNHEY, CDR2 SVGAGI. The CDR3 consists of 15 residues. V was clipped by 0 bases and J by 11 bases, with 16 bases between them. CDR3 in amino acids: CASSYSGQGPVKLFF. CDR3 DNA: TGTGCCAGCAGTTACTCGGGACAAGGCCCTGTTAAACTGTTTTTT.

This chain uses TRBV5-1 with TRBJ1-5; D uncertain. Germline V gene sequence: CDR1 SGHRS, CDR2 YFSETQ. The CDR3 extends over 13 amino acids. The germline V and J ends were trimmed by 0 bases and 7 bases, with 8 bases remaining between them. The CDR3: CASSLDGAQPQHF. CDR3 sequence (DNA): TGCGCCAGCAGCTTGGACGGTGCGCAGCCCCAGCATTTT.

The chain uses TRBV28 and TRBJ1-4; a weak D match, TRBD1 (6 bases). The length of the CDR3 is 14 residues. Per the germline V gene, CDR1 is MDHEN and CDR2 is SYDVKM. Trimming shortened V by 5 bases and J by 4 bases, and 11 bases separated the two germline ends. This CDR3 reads CASSDRSFNEKLFF. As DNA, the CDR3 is TGTGCCAGCAGTGACAGGTCTTTTAATGAAAAACTGTTTTTT. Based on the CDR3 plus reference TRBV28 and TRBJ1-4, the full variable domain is DVKVTQSSRYLVKRTGEKVFLECVQDMDHENMFWYRQDPGLGLRLIYFSYDVKMKEKGDIPEGYSVSREKKERFSLILESASTNQTSMYLCASSDRSFNEKLFFGSGTQLSVL.